The present T cell receptor beta chain was sequenced within a study of cytomegalovirus exposure and HLA in healthy donors (dated by TCRdb to 2016 to 2017). General notes on the study: An earlier analysis of about 530 of the donors reported over 250 Gb of sequence data and around 110 million unique TCR beta sequences obtained from about 170 million T cells. An early release that covered about 600 HLA-typed donors contained approximately 300 gigabases of sequencing data and approximately 85 million unique TCR sequences. Of the approximately 400 genotyped donors, 65% to 90% fell in the genetic ancestry cluster associated with self-reported Caucasian donors. The aim of the study was to test whether cataloging public T cell receptors could identify signatures of past pathogen exposure. Using immunosequencing, the study profiled T cell repertoires from approximately 700 subjects and related those repertoires to cytomegalovirus serostatus. Along with the roughly 670-subject first cohort, a separate validation cohort of around 110 different subjects was used. The study combined high-throughput TCR immunosequencing, statistical association of individual TCRs with disease status, and machine learning to predict cytomegalovirus infection status. A later analysis re-examined previously published TCR beta repertoires from roughly 720 donors and added high-resolution HLA genotyping to investigate patterns of TCR occurrence. Rather than using new phenotypic data, the later analysis identified candidate immune exposures from TCR beta sequences and from how often those sequences occurred across donors. In an earlier analysis of 550 to 700 of the donors, high-throughput TCR beta sequencing was used to judge whether each TCR beta V gene segment behaved as functional or pseudogenic. Donor age, sex, ethnicity and CMV serostatus were compiled alongside the repertoire data. A later genetic analysis took genome-wide SNP genotypes for about three fifths of the 666 donors and used that subset as a discovery cohort. All discovery cohort repertoires had been generated on a single sequencing platform. HLA typing covered class I and class II loci at four-digit resolution. The number of typed donors differed by locus: about 629-640 for A, B, C, DRB1 and DQB1; 500 to 550 for DQA1; some 610 for DPA1; and 450 to 480 for DPB1. Five DR-DQ haplotypes were handled as single units for association and clustering because linkage in the cohort was strong. On average, around 240,000 unique TCR beta nucleotide sequences were sequenced per donor among a few hundred genotyped donors of the cohort, with 15% to 20% of those sequences being non-productive. Paper-wide results and their limitations: In a later analysis, the rate of TCR association differed among HLA loci, with DRB1 alleles having the most associated TCRs and HLA-C alleles having the fewest. A later genetic analysis reported fewer N-insertions in productive TCRs among donors in an Asian-associated ancestry cluster than the approximately 670-donor mean. Assigning TCR associations to individual alleles was difficult when HLA alleles, especially DR and DQ, strongly co-occurred. Only TCR beta chains were sequenced in this cohort, and the absence of alpha or paired-chain data limited detectable features. The earlier analysis of fewer than 750 of the donors excluded some 16 rarely observed V segments, including chromosome 9 orphons, because counts were too low. Because the 87-base-pair reads could not distinguish some IMGT-functional V segments, including TRBV6-2 and TRBV6-3, those segments were excluded. Most CMV-associated TCR beta chains appeared to be HLA-restricted in a later analysis, and the HLA associations seemed to be driven largely by CMV exposure. Three of the identified cytomegalovirus-associated TCR beta chains were confirmed in vitro to be specific for cytomegalovirus antigens. Cytomegalovirus status was reported to be diagnosed by the classifier with high specificity and sensitivity in both the original and validation cohorts. While some public TCRs were present in many individuals, most TCR sequences turned up only very rarely across donors. Linkage disequilibrium might explain the correlated functional status among segregating V segments, but an unknown experimental factor could not be ruled out. According to the authors, the approach could potentially be generalized to other disease states and immunological phenotypes. The study gave a list of 150 to 200 TCR beta chains associated with cytomegalovirus. Several of the top co-occurrence clusters appeared to be linked to parvovirus B19, influenza, CMV and Epstein-Barr virus, according to a later analysis. The presence/absence analyses assumed that sequencing depth was roughly uniform across donors, and that assumption may not be true. In a later genetic analysis, a missense DCLRE1C variant was associated with V-gene and J-gene trimming of TCR beta chains, and the association was replicated in an independent cohort. In a later analysis, HLA-associated TCR beta chains showed more clonal expansion and lower generation probabilities than non-associated chains that were equally common. The only immune exposure information available for the cohort was CMV serostatus. A group of highly shared sequence variants was considered likely to be a technical artifact of the sequencing pipeline. A further reported finding was that TCR beta sequences accurately predicted the HLA-A and HLA-B alleles for most subjects in the first cohort. Specific HLA alleles were associated with 16,951 TCR beta sequences at a false discovery rate of 0.05 in a later analysis. In an earlier analysis of around 600 of the donors, most TCR beta V segments were observed in productive rearrangements about 90% or about 30% of the time, broadly matching IMGT annotations. HLA typing was unavailable for some donors at each locus, so association tests used only the typed subset.

The germline V gene encodes CDR1 LNHDA and CDR2 SQIVND (reference sequence). V loses 7 bases of germline sequence and J loses 1 base, and the interval between the two ends is 14 bases. From the cysteine up to the phenylalanine, the CDR3 has a length of 15 residues. The kept DNA is CDR3 alone, 45 bases in frame from the first base. Libraries were built with the immunoSEQ multiplex PCR assay. The multiplex PCR relied on a mix of 60 forward primers for TCR Vbeta segments and 13 reverse primers for TCR Jbeta segments. Amplification of the CDR3 region of rearranged TCR beta genes was performed with a multiplex PCR assay on genomic DNA. Amplified TCR beta libraries were sequenced as 87-base-pair reads on the Illumina HiSeq System. In the source study's methods: Across the 700 or so repertoires, a later analysis counted tens of millions of unique TCR beta chains, 9 million to 14 million of which were shared by at least two donors. Raw reads were error-corrected and collapsed into unique sequences with a nearest-neighbor algorithm that merged closely related sequences to remove PCR and sequencing errors. CDR3 sequences were aligned to IMGT reference sequences to assign V, D and J gene segments. For a sequence to be retained, a match of at least six nucleotides to both a V gene segment and a J gene segment was required. Rearrangements were called productive when the CDR3 lacked stop codons and stayed in frame with V and J; all others were non-productive. CDR3 was defined by IMGT convention, running from the second conserved V-encoded cysteine to the conserved J-encoded phenylalanine. The earlier analysis of fewer than 700 of the donors excluded sequences that lacked an unambiguous match to a single V gene segment. In an earlier analysis of 450 to 750 of the donors, a V segment was called functional when productive rearrangements were above 56.7%, and segregating when the standard deviation between donors exceeded 5%. A statistical classification framework was developed to diagnose cytomegalovirus status using the catalog of TCR beta chain sequences. In a later analysis, V and J genes were assigned by comparing TCR nucleotide sequences against IMGT/GENE-DB human TR gene sequences. A later analysis assigned CDR3 sequences and most-parsimonious VDJ recombination scenarios with the TCRdist pipeline. In a later analysis, each TCR beta chain was defined by its CDR3 amino acid sequence together with its V-gene family, and reads lacking a unique V-gene family were excluded. A later analysis removed 500 to 650 highly shared, low-generation-probability nucleotide sequences to deal with suspected cross-contamination and a sequencing artifact. In a later analysis, a clonal expansion index was calculated for each public chain from normalized within-repertoire ranks of inferred template counts. Generation probabilities in a later analysis came from a VDJ recombination model fitted to out-of-frame rearrangements, and those results were checked against IGoR. Hypergeometric tests were used in a later analysis to score TCR-TCR, TCR-HLA and TCR-CMV co-occurrence, with a repertoire-size bias correction applied to the TCR pairs. In a later analysis, false discovery rates were estimated by permuting HLA or CMV assignments 20 times. A later analysis grouped co-occurring TCRs with DBSCAN, adding TCRdist sequence similarity when clustering within HLA-allele-positive subsets. For co-occurrence clustering, repertoires with fewer than 30,000 or more than 120,000 public chains were excluded, along with several repertoires with anomalous nucleotide sharing. Not all clones reach the TCRdb copy of this immuneACCESS table, which keeps in-frame sequences only. Checked studies attribute under half of the gap to unresolved V genes and leave the rest unexplained. That table gives V, J and clone size, and the DNA gave D and trimming. For this sample there are tens of thousands of clones; around 75% appear just once. Roughly half of the sample goes to the ten largest clones.

The cohort comprised fewer than 750 healthy bone marrow donors. At the time of sampling, every cohort member was nominally healthy, though immune exposures that went unrecorded were likely present. The donor was CMV seropositive and was included in the group of almost 300 seropositive cohort members. A peripheral blood sample was collected from each donor, and TCR beta sequencing was performed on peripheral blood mononuclear cells. Genomic DNA extraction from the blood cell samples was performed with the Qiagen DNeasy Blood Extraction Kit. Regarding this clone: Its antigen target is currently unknown. No quality values exist for individual bases; no much larger clone is one base distant.

This chain joins TRBV19 to TRBJ2-1; perhaps TRBD2 is the D gene, with 6 bases matching. Sequencing input: PBMCs. This receptor was taken from a middle-aged man in good health and CMV-seropositive. In nucleotide form, the sequence is TGTGCCAGTACTCCCCGGGACTCTTCCTACAATGAGCAGTTCTTC. This gives the protein CASTPRDSSYNEQFF.